Listed below are T cell receptor beta chains from one sample, sequenced in a study of T cells after yellow fever vaccination. A single record per CDR3 protein comes from TCRdb applying MiXCR to the 5' RACE reads. Among just over 250,000 distinct CDR3 sequences listed, about 5.2% were seen once. The starting material was CD4+ T cells sorted from PBMCs, obtained on the day of the yellow fever booster vaccination. The receptor set was obtained from a man aged 18 to 29 who received the YFV17D yellow fever vaccine. The conserved cysteine and the conserved F or W are not part of the CDR3 here. D genes are given only for firm matches. Some rows have no size entry. The others give once, few or many, or a class for an expanded clone.

CDR3aa	abundance	j_gene	v_gene	d_gene
ANLWPGQGFIRNYGYT	many	TRBJ1-2	TRBV10-3	TRBD1
ASKADADTQY	many	TRBJ2-3	TRBV28	.
ASSSVSYGYT	.	TRBJ1-2	TRBV7-9	.
ASSLDRGTDGYT	few	TRBJ1-2	TRBV11-2	.
SARATRGTEAF	.	TRBJ1-1	TRBV20-1	.
ASSLSVGGGANVLT	many	TRBJ2-6	TRBV5-1	.
ASSVGEGSSTDTQY	.	TRBJ2-3	TRBV9	.
ASGRRGGVLHEQF	many	TRBJ2-1	TRBV5-4	.
ATSENGKEAF	.	TRBJ1-1	TRBV24-1	.
SAGATNEKLF	few	TRBJ1-4	TRBV29-1	.
ASSSRWQGGPNEQF	few	TRBJ2-1	TRBV13	.
ASSPSRDRGGSNQPQH	many	TRBJ1-5	TRBV3-1	TRBD1
ASRKSGQGINEQF	few	TRBJ2-1	TRBV6-5	TRBD1
ASSARHLGTDTQY	few	TRBJ2-3	TRBV7-6	.
ASSLATVLDMGQGRNIQY	many	TRBJ2-4	TRBV7-2	TRBD1
ASSRLTSSGANVLT	.	TRBJ2-6	TRBV5-6	.
ASSLARTDYNSPLH	few	TRBJ1-6	TRBV5-1	.
SVGGGSIGQY	few	TRBJ2-5	TRBV29-1	.
ATSRTGDSPLH	few	TRBJ1-6	TRBV15	TRBD1
ASSSDGDTDTQY	many	TRBJ2-3	TRBV7-8	.
ASRPAGVTIRQETQY	few	TRBJ2-5	TRBV12-3/TRBV12-4	.
ASSVVSRTEAF	.	TRBJ1-1	TRBV9	.
ASSQVNEQY	many	TRBJ2-7	TRBV3-1	.
ARTGNTGELF	few	TRBJ2-2	TRBV29-1	TRBD1
ATSRDTSPTQPQH	.	TRBJ1-5	TRBV15	.
ASTNSQETQY	few	TRBJ2-5	TRBV19	.
ASSQDRYYGYT	few	TRBJ1-2	TRBV3-1	.
ASSEFQQTQY	.	TRBJ2-5	TRBV10-2	.
ASSPSKGGGTDTQY	.	TRBJ2-3	TRBV3-1	TRBD1
SAWPASRGPS	many	TRBJ1-2	TRBV20-1	.
AGQSLPGDEKLF	.	TRBJ1-4	TRBV6-6	.
ASSQESRQGDTQY	.	TRBJ2-3	TRBV4-3	.
ASSLGGGGNNEQF	.	TRBJ2-1	TRBV12-3/TRBV12-4	TRBD2
ASSQRGSVETQY	few	TRBJ2-5	TRBV28	TRBD2
ATSRARTGEGYT	.	TRBJ1-2	TRBV15	TRBD1
ASSSDRFGSPLH	few	TRBJ1-6	TRBV5-5	.
ASLREGGEAGELF	.	TRBJ2-2	TRBV7-9	TRBD2
SASPPSGTSRADTQY	many	TRBJ2-3	TRBV20-1	TRBD2